This section outlines one T cell receptor (beta chain) sequence together with its context. This clonotype was seen ten or more times. There is no known antigen for this receptor. No much larger clone exists at a distance of one base, and base qualities are not known. Sequencing used an Illumina HiSeq 1500. TCRdb itself trimmed the public reads at Q25 with fastp, ran MiXCR and retained productive beta chains. Rows are combined by CDR3 protein, so each entry shows the most common genes and DNA. The sample table shows about 490,000 distinct CDR3 sequences, and 11% are seen once. The ten most abundant clones make up approximately 10% of the sample. The junction shows trimming of 1 base on V and 1 base on J, plus 12 bases between the germline ends. For CDR1 and CDR2, the germline V gene (reference sequence) lists DFQATT and SNEGSKA. The CDR3 has 15 amino acids, counting the end cysteine and phenylalanine. The retained sequence is limited to the CDR3, 45 bases, with the frame set at the first base.

The source of the sample is a study of T cell repertoires in cytomegalovirus infection (dated by TCRdb to between 2017 and 2020). Regarding the research as a whole: Donor HLA type was relevant to the analysis, as public TCR beta signatures indicated carriage of CMV infection together with the matching HLA type. Broad study findings and their caveats: Carriers of CMV infection plus the relevant HLA type were discriminated by the cumulative frequency of public TCR beta family members in the study cohort and in an independent approximately 340-donor cohort. The ex vivo response was dominated by HLA-C-restricted CMV-specific TCR beta clonotypes, which also provided the single most frequent clonotype in two of eight donors.

Material: PBMCs. This chain joins TRBV20-1 to TRBJ2-3; the D gene is perhaps TRBD2, from 6 matching bases. The sequence was collected from a human donor in good health (CMV status not recorded). Some clones in this sample may be carry-over from other donors' samples. The bases read TGCAGTGCTAGAGGACTAGTGGGACGCACAGATACGCAGTATTTT. This encodes CSARGLVGRTDTQYF.